Reported below is one TCR beta chain. This sample is part of a study of blood T cell repertoires in COVID-19. For the study at large: The study drew acute and convalescent COVID-19 samples from the United States, Italy and Spain. In each case, the material was cDNA or gDNA derived from T cells, B-cell-depleted T cells, or PBMCs.

Assay used: immunoSEQ multiplex PCR; TCRdb lists only in-frame clones, some missing. The sample includes under 200,000 clones, 70% to 90% seen only once; the top ten take about 0.81%. The clonotype comes from an older woman with acute or convalescent COVID-19. The material sequenced was peripheral blood.

CDR3 sequence: CASSQGWGDQPQHF. The CDR3 DNA reads TGTGCCAGCAGCCAAGGCTGGGGGGACCAGCCCCAGCATTTT. V usage is TRBV3-1 (or the pseudogene TRBV3-2) and J usage is TRBJ1-5; D might be TRBD1 (5 bases). Per the germline V gene, CDR1 is LGHDT and CDR2 is YNNKEL (reference sequence). CDR3 length: 14 amino acids. V was cut by 1 base and J by 7 bases, with 11 bases left in between.